This entry lists 7 T cell receptor beta chains sequenced from one sample in a study of T-cell memory formation after mild COVID-19. TCRdb redid the calling of the 5' RACE reads with MiXCR, one entry per CDR3 protein. Among roughly 550,000 distinct CDR3 sequences listed, about a fifth were seen once. Sequenced: PBMCs or a T cell subset sorted from them (not recorded which). These receptors were collected from an adult woman who had mild COVID-19 (a few samples of this study predate the infection). Cell type and time point are not known.

V gene TRBV10-3 combines with J gene TRBJ2-4; 9 bases line up with TRBD1. This CDR3 is built from 15 residues. V was pared by 10 bases and J by 0 bases, with 7 bases of the junction left unmatched. Per germline, CDR1 ENHRY and CDR2 SYGVKD. In DNA form, the CDR3 reads TGTGCCACCTCGCCGGGACAGGGAGCCAAAAACATTCAGTACTTC. It codes for CATSPGQGAKNIQYF.

The chain uses TRBV6-5 and TRBJ2-3; 8 nucleotides agree with TRBD2. Germline trimming cut 5 bases from V and 4 bases from J; bases unmatched to any gene: 8. This CDR3 contains 15 residues. Germline V CDR1 and CDR2: MNHEY, SVGAGI. DNA for the CDR3: TGTGCCAGCAGTAGGCGGGGGGCCGGGGCAGATACGCAGTATTTT. Amino acids: CASSRRGAGADTQYF.

J is TRBJ1-1 and V is TRBV6-6; weak D call: TRBD1 (5 bases). CDR1 MNHNY and CDR2 SVGAGI come from the germline V gene (reference sequence). This CDR3 is 15 amino acids long. Trimming took 0 bases from V and 7 from J, leaving 15 bases between them. As DNA, the CDR3 is TGTGCCAGCAGTTACTCGAACGAGCGGGGGAATGAAGCTTTCTTT. Translation: CASSYSNERGNEAFF.

V is TRBV7-9 and J is TRBJ1-5, with D possibly TRBD1 on 6 matching bases. Germline V gene data show CDR1 as SEHNR and CDR2 as FQNEAQ (reference sequence). V gave up 1 base and J gave up 4 bases, with 14 bases separating them. The CDR3 has 16 amino acids. CDR3 loop: CASSLVSGARNQPQHF. The CDR3 nucleotides read TGTGCCAGCAGCTTAGTATCGGGGGCACGGAATCAGCCCCAGCATTTT.

This clonotype showed up just a few times. V gene TRBV12-3 or TRBV12-4 combines with J gene TRBJ2-1; D might be TRBD1 (7 bases). Trimming removed 6 bases at V and 6 bases at J, with 27 bases between. This CDR3 region has 18 residues. CDR3 protein: CASRPGGLRGKLGNEQFF. CDR3 in DNA: TGTGCCAGCAGGCCAGGGGGACTTCGGGGGAAATTGGGCAATGAGCAGTTCTTC.

V and J are TRBV4-1 and TRBJ1-5; 8 nucleotides match TRBD1. Germline-derived CDR1 and CDR2 are MGHRA and YSYEKL. The CDR3 extends over 16 amino acids. V trimming: 2 bases; J trimming: 2 bases; junction bases outside the gene matches: 5. CDR3 residues: CASSQWTGKGNQPQHF. The CDR3 DNA is TGCGCCAGCAGCCAATGGACAGGGAAGGGCAATCAGCCCCAGCATTTT.

This chain links TRBV11-3 with TRBJ1-2; no clear D. This CDR3 has 16 residues. Trimming pared 1 base from V and 3 bases from J, leaving 15 bases between. Looked up from germline, CDR1 is SGHNT and CDR2 is YENEEA. The CDR3 DNA sequence: TGTGCCAGCAGCTTAGGGGATCCTGGTCCCCACTATGGCTACACCTTC. Protein: CASSLGDPGPHYGYTF.